This TCR beta chain is from a study of cytomegalovirus exposure and HLA in healthy donors. This CDR3 has 14 residues. CDR1 is MDHEN and CDR2 is SYDVKM in the germline V gene. Trimming shortened V by 2 bases and J by 1 base, and 8 bases separated the two germline ends. 13 Jbeta primers and 60 Vbeta primers were used for the PCR. Data came from immunoSEQ multiplex PCR; TCRdb stores just in-frame clones and leaves some out. This sample's table reports around 210,000 clones. The chain carries TRBV28 and TRBJ1-1, with D possibly matching TRBD1 (5 bases). The sequenced sample consisted of PBMCs. This receptor was identified in a girl aged 2-10 years in good health and CMV-seropositive. The CDR3 DNA follows: TGTGCCAGCAGTTTAGCCGGACAGAACACTGAAGCTTTCTTT. It yields the protein CASSLAGQNTEAFF.